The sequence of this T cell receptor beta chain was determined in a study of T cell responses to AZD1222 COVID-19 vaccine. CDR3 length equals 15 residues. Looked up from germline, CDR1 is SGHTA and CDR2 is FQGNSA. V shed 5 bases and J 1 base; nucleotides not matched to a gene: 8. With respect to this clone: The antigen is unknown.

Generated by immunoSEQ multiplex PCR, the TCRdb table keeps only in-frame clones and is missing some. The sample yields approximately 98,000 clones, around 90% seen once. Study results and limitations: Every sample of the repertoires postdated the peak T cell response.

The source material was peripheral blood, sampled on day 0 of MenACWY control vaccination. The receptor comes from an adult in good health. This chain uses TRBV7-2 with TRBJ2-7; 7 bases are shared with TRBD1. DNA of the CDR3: TGTGCCAGCAGCCCAAACCCAGGGGGTTCCTACGAGCAGTACTTC. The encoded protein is CASSPNPGGSYEQYF.